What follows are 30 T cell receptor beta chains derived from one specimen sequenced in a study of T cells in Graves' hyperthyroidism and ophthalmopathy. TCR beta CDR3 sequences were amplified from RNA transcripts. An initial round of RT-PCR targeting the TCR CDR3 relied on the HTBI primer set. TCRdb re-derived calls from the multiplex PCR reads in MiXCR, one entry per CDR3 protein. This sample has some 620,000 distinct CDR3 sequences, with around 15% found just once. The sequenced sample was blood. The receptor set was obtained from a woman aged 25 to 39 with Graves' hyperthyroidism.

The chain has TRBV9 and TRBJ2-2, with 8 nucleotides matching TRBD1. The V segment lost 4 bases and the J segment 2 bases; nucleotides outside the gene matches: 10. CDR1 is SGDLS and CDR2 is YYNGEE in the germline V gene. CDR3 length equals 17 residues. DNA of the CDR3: TGTGCCAGCAGCACACCAATCGGACAGGGCAACACCGGGGAGCTGTTTTTT. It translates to CASSTPIGQGNTGELFF.

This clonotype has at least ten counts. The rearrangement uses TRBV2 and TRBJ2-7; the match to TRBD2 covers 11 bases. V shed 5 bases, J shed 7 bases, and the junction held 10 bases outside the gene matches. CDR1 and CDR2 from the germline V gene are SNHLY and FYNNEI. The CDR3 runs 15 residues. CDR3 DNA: TGTGCCAGCAGTTTTTCACCCTTAGCGGGAGGGGAGCAGTACTTC. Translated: CASSFSPLAGGEQYF.

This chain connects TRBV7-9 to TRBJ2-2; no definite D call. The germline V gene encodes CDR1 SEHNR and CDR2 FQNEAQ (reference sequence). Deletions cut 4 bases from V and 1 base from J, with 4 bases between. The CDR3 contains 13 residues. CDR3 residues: CASSWRNTGELFF. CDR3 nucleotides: TGTGCCAGCAGCTGGCGGAACACCGGGGAGCTGTTTTTT.

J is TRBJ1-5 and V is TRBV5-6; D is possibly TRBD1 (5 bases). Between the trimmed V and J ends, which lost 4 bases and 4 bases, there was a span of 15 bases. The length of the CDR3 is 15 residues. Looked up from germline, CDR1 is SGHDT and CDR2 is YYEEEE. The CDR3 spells CASSPGARANQPQHF. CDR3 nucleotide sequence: TGTGCCAGCAGCCCCGGGGCGCGGGCTAATCAGCCCCAGCATTTT.

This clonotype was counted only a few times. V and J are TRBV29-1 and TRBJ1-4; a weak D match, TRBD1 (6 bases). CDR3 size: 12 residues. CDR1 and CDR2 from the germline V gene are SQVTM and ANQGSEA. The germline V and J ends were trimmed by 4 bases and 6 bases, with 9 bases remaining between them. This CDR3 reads CSVARGDEKLFF. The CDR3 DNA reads TGCAGCGTTGCCAGGGGTGATGAAAAACTGTTTTTT.

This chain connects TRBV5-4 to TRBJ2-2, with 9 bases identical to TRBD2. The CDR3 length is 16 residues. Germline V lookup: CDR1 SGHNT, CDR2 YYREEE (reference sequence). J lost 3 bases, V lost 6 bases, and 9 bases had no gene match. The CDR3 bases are TGTGCCAGCACCAACGGGCTAGCGGGGCACACCGGGGAGCTGTTTTTT. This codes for CASTNGLAGHTGELFF.

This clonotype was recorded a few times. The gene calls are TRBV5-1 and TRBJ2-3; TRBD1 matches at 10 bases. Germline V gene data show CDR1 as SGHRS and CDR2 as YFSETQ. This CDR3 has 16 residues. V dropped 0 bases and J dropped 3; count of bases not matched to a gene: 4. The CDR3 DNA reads TGCGCCAGCAGCTTGGGGACAGGGGGTATTACAGATACGCAGTATTTT. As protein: CASSLGTGGITDTQYF.

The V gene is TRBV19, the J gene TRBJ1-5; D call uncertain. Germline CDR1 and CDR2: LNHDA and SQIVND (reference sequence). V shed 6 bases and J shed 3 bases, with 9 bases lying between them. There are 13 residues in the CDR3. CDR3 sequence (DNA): TGTGCCAGTAGAGACACTAACAATCAGCCCCAGCATTTT. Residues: CASRDTNNQPQHF.

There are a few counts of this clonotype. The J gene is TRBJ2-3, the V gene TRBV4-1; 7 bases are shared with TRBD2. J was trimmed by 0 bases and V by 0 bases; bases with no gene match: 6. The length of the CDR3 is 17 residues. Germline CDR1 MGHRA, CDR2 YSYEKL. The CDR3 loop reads CASSQDRLAASTDTQYF. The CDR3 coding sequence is TGCGCCAGCAGCCAAGATCGCCTAGCGGCCAGCACAGATACGCAGTATTTT.

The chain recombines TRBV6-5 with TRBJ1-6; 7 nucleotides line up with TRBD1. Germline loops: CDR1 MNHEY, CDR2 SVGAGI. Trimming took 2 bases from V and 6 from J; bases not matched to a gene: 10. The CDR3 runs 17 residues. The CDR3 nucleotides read TGTGCCAGCAGTTACCCTATTGGGACAGCTTCTAATTCACCCCTCCACTTT. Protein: CASSYPIGTASNSPLHF.

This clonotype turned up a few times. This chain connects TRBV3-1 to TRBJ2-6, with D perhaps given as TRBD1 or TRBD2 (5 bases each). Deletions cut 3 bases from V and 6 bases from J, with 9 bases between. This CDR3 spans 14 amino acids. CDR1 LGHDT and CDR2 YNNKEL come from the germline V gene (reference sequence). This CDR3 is CASSQAGTANVLTF. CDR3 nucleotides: TGTGCCAGCAGCCAGGCAGGGACGGCCAACGTCCTGACTTTC. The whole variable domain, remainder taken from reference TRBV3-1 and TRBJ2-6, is DTAVSQTPKYLVTQMGNDKSIKCEQNLGHDTMYWYKQDSKKFLKIMFSYNNKELIINETVPNRFSPKSPDKAHLNLHINSLELGDSAVYFCASSQAGTANVLTFGAGSRLTVL.

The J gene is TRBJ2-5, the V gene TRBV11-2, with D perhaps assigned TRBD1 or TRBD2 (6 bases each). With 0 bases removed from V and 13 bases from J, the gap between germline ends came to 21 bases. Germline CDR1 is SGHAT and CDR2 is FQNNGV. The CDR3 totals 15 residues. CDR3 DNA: TGTGCCAGCAGCTTAGATCCGGGGGCCCCGGGAGACCTGTACTTC. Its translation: CASSLDPGAPGDLYF.

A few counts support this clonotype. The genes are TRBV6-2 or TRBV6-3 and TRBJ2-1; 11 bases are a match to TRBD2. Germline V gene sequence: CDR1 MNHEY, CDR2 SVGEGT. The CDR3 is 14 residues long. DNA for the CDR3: TGTGCTACATACGAAGAGACTAGCGGGGAGGCGCAGTTCTTC. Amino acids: CATYEETSGEAQFF.

The CDR3 DNA is TGTGCCAGCAGCTTAGATCCCTTCAAATCCACAGATACGCAGTATTTT. This sequence encodes CASSLDPFKSTDTQYF. The chain uses TRBV7-2 and TRBJ2-3; D gene uncertain. The germline V and J ends were trimmed by 1 base and 2 bases, with 13 bases remaining between them. From germline, CDR1 is SGHTA and CDR2 FQGNSA. This CDR3 has 16 amino acids.

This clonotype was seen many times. The CDR3 region is CASSPPEAGVYEQYF. CDR3 nucleotides: TGTGCCAGCAGTCCCCCGGAAGCGGGAGTCTACGAGCAGTACTTC. The V gene is TRBV28, the J gene TRBJ2-7; 8 bases are shared with TRBD2. The V gene's germline CDR1 is MDHEN and CDR2 SYDVKM. The CDR3 sequence is 15 residues long. With V trimmed by 5 bases and J by 3 bases, 9 bases remained unmatched.

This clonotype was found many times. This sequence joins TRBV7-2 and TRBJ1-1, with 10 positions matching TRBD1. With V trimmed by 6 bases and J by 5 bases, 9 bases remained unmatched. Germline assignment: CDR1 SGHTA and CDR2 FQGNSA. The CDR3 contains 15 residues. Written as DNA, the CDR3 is TGTGCCAGCAGACCCCCGACAGGGGGCGTGACTGAAGCTTTCTTT. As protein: CASRPPTGGVTEAFF.

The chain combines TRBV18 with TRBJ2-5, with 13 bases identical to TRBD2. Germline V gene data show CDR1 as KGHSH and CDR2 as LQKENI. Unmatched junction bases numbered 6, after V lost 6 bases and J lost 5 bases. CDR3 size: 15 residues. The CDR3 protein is CASSRTSGSAETQYF. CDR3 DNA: TGTGCCAGCTCGCGGACTAGCGGGAGCGCTGAGACCCAGTACTTC. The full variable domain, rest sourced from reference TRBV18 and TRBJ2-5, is NAGVMQNPRHLVRRRGQEARLRCSPMKGHSHVYWYRQLPEEGLKFMVYLQKENIIDESGMPKERFSAEFPKEGPSILRIQQVVRGDSAAYFCASSRTSGSAETQYFGPGTRLLVL.

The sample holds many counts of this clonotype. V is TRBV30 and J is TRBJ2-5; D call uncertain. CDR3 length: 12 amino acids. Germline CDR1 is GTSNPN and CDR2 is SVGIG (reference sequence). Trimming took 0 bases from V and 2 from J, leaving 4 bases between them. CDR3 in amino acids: CAWSVYQETQYF. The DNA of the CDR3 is TGTGCCTGGAGTGTATATCAAGAGACCCAGTACTTC.

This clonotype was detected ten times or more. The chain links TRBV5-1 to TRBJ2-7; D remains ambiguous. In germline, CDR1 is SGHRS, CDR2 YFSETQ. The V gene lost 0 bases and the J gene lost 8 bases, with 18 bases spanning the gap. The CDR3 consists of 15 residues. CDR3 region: CASSLAQSVLDKQYF. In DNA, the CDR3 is TGCGCCAGCAGCTTGGCACAGAGCGTCCTAGACAAGCAGTACTTC.

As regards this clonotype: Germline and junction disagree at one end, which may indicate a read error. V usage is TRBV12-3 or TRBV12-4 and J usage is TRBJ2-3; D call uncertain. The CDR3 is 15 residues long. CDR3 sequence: CASSGTDGRSDTQCF. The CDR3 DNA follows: TGTGCCAGCAGTGGAACTGACGGTCGCTCAGATACGCAGTGTTTT.

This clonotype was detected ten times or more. The CDR3 DNA reads TGTGCCAGCAGCCAAAGGGACGTCGCCACAGATACGCAGTATTTT. This codes for CASSQRDVATDTQYF. The chain joins TRBV3-1 to TRBJ2-3, with D perhaps TRBD1 or TRBD2 (5 bases each). Trimming removed 2 bases from V and 2 bases from J, with 11 bases in between. The CDR3 totals 15 residues. The V gene's germline CDR1 is LGHDT and CDR2 YNNKEL (reference sequence).

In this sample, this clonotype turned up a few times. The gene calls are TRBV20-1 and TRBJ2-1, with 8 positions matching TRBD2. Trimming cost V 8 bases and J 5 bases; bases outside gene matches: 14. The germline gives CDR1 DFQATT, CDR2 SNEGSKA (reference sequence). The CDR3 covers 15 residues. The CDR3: CSCLAHGLADNEQFF. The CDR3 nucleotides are TGCAGTTGTTTGGCCCATGGACTAGCTGACAATGAGCAGTTCTTC.

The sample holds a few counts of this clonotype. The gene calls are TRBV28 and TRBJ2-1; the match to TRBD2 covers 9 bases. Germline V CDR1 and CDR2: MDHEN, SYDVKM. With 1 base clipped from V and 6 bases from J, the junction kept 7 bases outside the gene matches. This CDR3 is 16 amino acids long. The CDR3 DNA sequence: TGTGCCAGCAGTTTATTAGGGACTAGCCGGGGCAATGAGCAGTTCTTC. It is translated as CASSLLGTSRGNEQFF. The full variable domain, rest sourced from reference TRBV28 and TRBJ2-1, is DVKVTQSSRYLVKRTGEKVFLECVQDMDHENMFWYRQDPGLGLRLIYFSYDVKMKEKGDIPEGYSVSREKKERFSLILESASTNQTSMYLCASSLLGTSRGNEQFFGPGTRLTVL.

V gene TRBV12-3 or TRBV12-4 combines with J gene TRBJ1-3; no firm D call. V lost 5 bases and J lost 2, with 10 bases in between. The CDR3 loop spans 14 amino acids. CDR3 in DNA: TGTGCCAGCAGTCTTAGGGAACCTGGAAACACCATATATTTT. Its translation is CASSLREPGNTIYF.

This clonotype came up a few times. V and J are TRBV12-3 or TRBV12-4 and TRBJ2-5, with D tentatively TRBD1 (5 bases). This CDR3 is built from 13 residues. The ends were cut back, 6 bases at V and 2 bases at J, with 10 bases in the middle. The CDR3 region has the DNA TGTGCCAGCAGCGGACATCCTCAAGAGACCCAGTACTTC. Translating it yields CASSGHPQETQYF.

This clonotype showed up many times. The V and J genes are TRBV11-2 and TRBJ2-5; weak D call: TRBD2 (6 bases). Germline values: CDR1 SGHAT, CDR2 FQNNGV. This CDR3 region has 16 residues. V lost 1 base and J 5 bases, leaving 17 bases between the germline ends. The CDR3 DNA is TGTGCCAGCAGCTTAGGGGGTCAGGAGGGGTTGGAGACCCAGTACTTC. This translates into CASSLGGQEGLETQYF.

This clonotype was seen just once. The CDR3 DNA reads TGTGCCAGCAGCTTCCCCGGGACAGGGGATTACACAGATACGCAGTATTTT. It specifies CASSFPGTGDYTDTQYF. This rearrangement joins TRBV7-2 to TRBJ2-3; the match to TRBD1 covers 10 bases. This CDR3 is 17 amino acids long. Unmatched junction bases numbered 8, after V lost 3 bases and J lost 2 bases. Germline V gives CDR1 SGHTA, CDR2 FQGNSA.

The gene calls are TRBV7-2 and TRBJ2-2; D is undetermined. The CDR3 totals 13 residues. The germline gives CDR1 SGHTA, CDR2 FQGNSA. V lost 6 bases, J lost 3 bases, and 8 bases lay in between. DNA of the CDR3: TGTGCCAGCAGGATAGAGGACACCGGGGAGCTGTTTTTT. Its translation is CASRIEDTGELFF.

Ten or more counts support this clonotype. Here the CDR3 DNA reads TGTGCCAGCAGCTTAAGGGCGGGAGGGAAAAAGACCCAGTACTTC. Translated, it gives CASSLRAGGKKTQYF. The V gene is TRBV11-3, the J gene TRBJ2-5; TRBD2 agrees at 9 bases. Germline-derived CDR1 and CDR2 are SGHNT and YENEEA. Unmatched junction bases numbered 7, after V lost 2 bases and J lost 6 bases. The CDR3 is 15 residues long.

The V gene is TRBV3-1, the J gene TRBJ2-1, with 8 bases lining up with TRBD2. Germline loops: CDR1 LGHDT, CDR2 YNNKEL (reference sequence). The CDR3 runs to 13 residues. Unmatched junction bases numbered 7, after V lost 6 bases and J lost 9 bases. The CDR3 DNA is TGTGCCAGCAGAATTGGTAGCGGGACTGAGCAGTTCTTC. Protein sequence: CASRIGSGTEQFF.